This section outlines one TCR beta chain sequence together with its context. This clonotype was counted at least ten times. This clone's antigen is unknown. No much larger clone exists at a distance of one base, and base qualities are not known. This record belongs to a study of neurological immune-mediated disorders (dated by TCRdb to the late 2010s). Background for the entire study: Among the 34 multiple sclerosis patients, relapsing-remitting MS accounted for around 30 and secondary progressive MS accounted for 3. The cohort comprised about 71 subjects: roughly 14 HAM/TSP patients, approximately 34 multiple sclerosis patients and around 20 healthy controls. The study compared peripheral blood TCR-beta repertoires of HTLV-I-associated myelopathy (HAM/TSP) patients, multiple sclerosis patients and healthy controls using UMI-based sequencing. The roughly 99 TCR-beta libraries covered PBMC samples along with longitudinal samples, technical triplicates, and paired sorted CD4+ and CD8+ T-cell subsets. Overall study results and their limits: The MS cluster showed no association with clinical or MRI features, and the authors stated that larger cohorts are needed. No identical CDR3 amino acid sequences were shared among expanded clones across subjects, suggesting private TCR-beta repertoires in all groups. In a phylogenetic analysis, the repertoires of 18 out of 34 MS patients fell into a single cluster of related CDR3 sequences, pointing to a possible signature at the repertoire level. TCR clonal expansion was highest in HAM/TSP patients and lowest in MS patients, with MS patients falling below even healthy controls.

For the unsorted PBMC libraries, 2 million PBMCs were stored in RNAlater at -80 degrees C until RNA extraction and were used to generate the libraries. Multiple sclerosis patients were enrolled in a US clinical protocol under which disease progression was evaluated by magnetic resonance imaging. Peripheral blood underwent Ficoll-Hypaque density gradient centrifugation to isolate PBMCs, which were then cryopreserved in liquid nitrogen. The CDR3 holds 15 amino acids from the cysteine to the phenylalanine. CDR3 DNA only is kept here, 45 bases in frame from base 1. The germline V gene supplies CDR1 SQVTM and CDR2 ANQGSEA. V trim: 4 bases; J trim: 1 base; unmatched bases: 7. cDNA synthesis used template-switch 5'RACE with a primer carrying a 10-nucleotide random unique molecular identifier tagging each TCR transcript. Every sequencing run covered 15-18 subjects and yielded more than 170 million TCR-beta sequences. The RNeasy kit was used to extract total RNA. TCR-beta VDJ regions were amplified with primers for the TCR constant region and the 5'RACE anchor, using the KAPA Real-time Library Amplification kit. Sample indexes and Illumina adaptors were added in a first PCR, and a second PCR then increased library yield. After purification with Ampure beads, the TCR product of roughly 650 bp was size-selected on a 2% E-gel SizeSelection system. Before pooling, library quality was checked on a Bioanalyzer, concentration was measured with Qubit, and libraries were quantified with the Kapa Library Quantification kit. Paired-end 2 x 150 bp sequencing of the libraries was performed on an Illumina HiSeq 2500. To increase sequence diversity, about 23-30% phiX was spiked into each library pool. The original methods were these. The UMI-based MiGEC pipeline processed quality-filtered reads and removed over 75% of raw TCR sequences during error correction. IMGT germline references were used for aligning VDJ genes, and each clonotype was defined as a unique CDR3 amino acid sequence together with its V-J genes. Clonal expansion, Shannon diversity, and CDR3 relatedness (CalcPairwiseDistances, ClusterSamples) were evaluated with VDJtools, and phylogenetic trees were built with CLCbio workbench. A clone was classed as expanded if it had 8 or more unique UMIs, a cutoff based on coefficient-of-variation modelling across technical triplicates. In TCRdb, the public reads were trimmed at Q25 with fastp and aligned with MiXCR, with productive beta chains retained. Entries are consolidated by CDR3 protein sequence, retaining the most common genes and DNA. None of the V and J calls come from the authors' own analysis; TCRdb made them. This sample gives approximately 70,000 distinct CDR3 sequences in total; 3.9% of them show up just once. The ten largest clones capture 1.3% of the sample.

This TCR was sampled from a young man with multiple sclerosis. The chain joins TRBV29-1 to TRBJ2-5; TRBD1 aligns with 9 central bases. The sample consisted of PBMCs. The CDR3 loop reads CSVAAGTGRQETQYF. The base sequence is TGCAGCGTTGCCGCCGGGACAGGGCGCCAAGAGACCCAGTACTTC. When the CDR3 is completed using the reference TRBV29-1 and TRBJ2-5 genes on either side, the full variable domain is SAVISQKPSRDICQRGTSLTIQCQVDSQVTMMFWYRQQPGQSLTLIATANQGSEATYESGFVIDKFPISRPNLTFSTLTVSNMSPEDSSIYLCSVAAGTGRQETQYFGPGTRLLVL.